The entry below gives a single T cell receptor beta chain sequence along with its context. No antigen is known for it. The source of the sample is a study of T cell repertoires in cytomegalovirus infection. Study-wide background: The authors used CMV epitopes that were HLA-C-restricted (recently identified) and HLA-B-restricted (well studied). It can be stated that public TCR beta signatures indicated CMV infection as well as a matching HLA type. Findings and limits, study-wide: CMV carriers with the relevant HLA were identified by cumulative public TCR beta family frequency. In two of eight donors, the top clonotype was HLA-C-restricted CMV-specific.

TCRdb re-derived calls from the reads in MiXCR, one entry per CDR3 protein. The sample includes about half a million distinct CDR3 sequences, roughly a third of them seen just once. CDR1 and CDR2 from the germline V gene are DFQATT and SNEGSKA (reference sequence). V lost 4 bases and J 2 bases, leaving 11 bases between the germline ends. This CDR3 is 13 amino acids long. This chain joins TRBV20-1 and TRBJ1-1; D not resolved. This material consisted of cultured PBMCs, taken from culture after CMV antigen stimulation. This TCR derives from a human donor in good health (CMV status not recorded). Some clones in this sample may be carry-over from other donors' samples. DNA of the CDR3: TGCAGTGCTAAAATGGAGGTTAACACTGAAGCTTTCTTT. This sequence encodes CSAKMEVNTEAFF.